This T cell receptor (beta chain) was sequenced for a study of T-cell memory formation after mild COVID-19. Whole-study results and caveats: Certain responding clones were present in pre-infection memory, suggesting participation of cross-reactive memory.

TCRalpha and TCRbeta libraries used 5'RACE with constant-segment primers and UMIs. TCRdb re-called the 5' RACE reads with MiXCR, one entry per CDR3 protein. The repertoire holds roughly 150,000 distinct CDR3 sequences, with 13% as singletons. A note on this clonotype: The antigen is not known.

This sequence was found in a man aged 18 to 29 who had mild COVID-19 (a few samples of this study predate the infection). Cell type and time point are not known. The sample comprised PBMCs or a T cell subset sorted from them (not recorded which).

CDR3 protein: CASARDRAYNEQFF. CDR3 coding DNA: TGCGCCAGCGCGAGGGACAGGGCCTACAATGAGCAGTTCTTC. The genes are TRBV5-1 and TRBJ2-1; TRBD1 aligns across 9 bases. The CDR3 sequence is 14 residues long. The trim removed 7 bases at V and 2 bases at J, leaving 4 bases unmatched. The germline V gene encodes CDR1 SGHRS and CDR2 YFSETQ.